The 28 T cell receptor beta chains presented below share a single source sample, sequenced in a study of T cells in tuberculosis. Time point in this sample: new active TB diagnosis, blood taken before or within 7 days of starting treatment. The table came from immunoSEQ multiplex PCR; TCRdb's copy has only in-frame clones and leaves some out. The profile shows 30,000 to 40,000 clones, over 85% of them singletons. The sequencing used PBMCs, collected at tuberculosis diagnosis. These receptors all stem from an adult with tuberculosis.

Relative to its sample, this clone is large. The chain employs TRBV5-1 and TRBJ2-3; D gene ambiguous. With 0 bases removed from V and 6 bases from J, the gap between germline ends came to 8 bases. CDR3 size: 13 residues. Germline CDR1 reads SGHRS; CDR2 reads YFSETQ. The CDR3 nucleotides read TGCGCCAGCAGCTTGGACGGTCGGGATACGCAGTATTTT. Amino acids: CASSLDGRDTQYF. Drawing the rest from reference TRBV5-1 and TRBJ2-3, the complete variable domain is KAGVTQTPRYLIKTRGQQVTLSCSPISGHRSVSWYQQTPGQGLQFLFEYFSETQRNKGNFPGRFSGRQFSNSRSEMNVSTLELGDSALYLCASSLDGRDTQYFGPGTRLTVL.

The V gene is TRBV10-3, the J gene TRBJ1-2; TRBD1 agrees at 9 bases. The germline V gene has CDR1 ENHRY and CDR2 SYGVKD. This CDR3 has 16 amino acids. Unmatched junction bases numbered 12, after V lost 3 bases and J lost 7 bases. The CDR3 sequence is CAISDLGTGRESGYTF. Written as DNA, the CDR3 is TGTGCCATCAGTGACTTGGGGACAGGGAGGGAAAGTGGCTACACCTTC.

The rearrangement joins TRBV6-1 to TRBJ2-7; D call uncertain. Trimming stripped 2 bases from V and 0 bases from J, with 8 bases between. The CDR3 is 14 amino acids. Germline CDR1 and CDR2: MNHNS and SASEGT. The CDR3 sequence is CASSENPGSYEQYF. The CDR3 region has the DNA TGTGCCAGCAGTGAAAACCCAGGCTCCTACGAGCAGTACTTC.

This clone has a handful of counts. V gene TRBV5-1 combines with J gene TRBJ1-1; TRBD1 matches 10 bases. The CDR3 consists of 17 residues. V shed 1 base and J 1 base; nucleotides not matched to a gene: 7. From germline, CDR1 is SGHRS and CDR2 YFSETQ. The CDR3 sequence is CASSLSPTGGENTEAFF. The CDR3 DNA sequence: TGCGCCAGCAGCTTGTCACCGACAGGGGGCGAGAACACTGAAGCTTTCTTT.

This chain connects TRBV2 to TRBJ2-5; 12 bases agree with TRBD2. Losses at the gene ends were 2 bases for V and 2 bases for J; bases not matched to a gene: 3. The CDR3 extends over 16 amino acids. The V gene's germline CDR1 is SNHLY and CDR2 FYNNEI. The CDR3 spells CASSEWLAGGQETQYF. The CDR3 region has the DNA TGTGCCAGCAGTGAATGGCTAGCGGGAGGGCAAGAGACCCAGTACTTC. Drawing the rest from reference TRBV2 and TRBJ2-5, the complete variable domain is EPEVTQTPSHQVTQMGQEVILRCVPISNHLYFYWYRQILGQKVEFLVSFYNNEISEKSEIFDDQFSVERPDGSNFTLKIRSTKLEDSAMYFCASSEWLAGGQETQYFGPGTRLLVL.

This rearrangement joins TRBV29-1 to TRBJ2-2, with D perhaps TRBD2 (6 bases). The germline V gene has CDR1 SQVTM and CDR2 ANQGSEA. This CDR3 contains 12 residues. The V end was cut by 6 bases, the J end by 5 bases, with 10 bases between. The CDR3 coding sequence is TGCAGCGTGGGTGGGGGGACCGGGGAGCTGTTTTTT. Its protein is CSVGGGTGELFF.

V is TRBV10-1 and J is TRBJ2-7; no reliable D call. This CDR3 is built from 15 residues. Trimming stripped 4 bases from V and 2 bases from J, with 15 bases between. CDR1 is WNHNN and CDR2 is SYGVQD in the germline V gene (reference sequence). The CDR3 region is CASSATTDTAYEQYF. The CDR3 coding sequence is TGCGCCAGCAGTGCGACCACAGACACAGCCTACGAGCAGTACTTC.

For the CDR3, the DNA is TGTGCCAGCAGTGAAGTTGAGCGGACACGAAGCGGGGAGTTCTTC. It encodes CASSEVERTRSGEFF. V usage is TRBV6-1 and J usage is TRBJ2-1; 7 bases agree with TRBD2. V gave up 1 base and J gave up 14 bases; unmatched junction bases: 14. The CDR3 sequence is 15 residues long. Germline V gene sequence: CDR1 MNHNS, CDR2 SASEGT.

V is TRBV18 and J is TRBJ2-1; TRBD2 matches at 7 bases. V lost 3 bases and J lost 6; bases outside the gene matches: 8. The germline gives CDR1 KGHSH, CDR2 LQKENI. The CDR3 totals 15 residues. For the CDR3, the DNA is TGTGCCAGCTCACCTTTGCGGGGGACCGGCAATGAGCAGTTCTTC. Translating gives CASSPLRGTGNEQFF.

V is TRBV4-1 and J is TRBJ1-4; TRBD1 matches 7 bases. CDR3 length: 18 residues. Unmatched junction bases numbered 14, after V lost 0 bases and J lost 7 bases. Germline V gene sequence: CDR1 MGHRA, CDR2 YSYEKL. The CDR3 sequence: CASSQEPPGQSGGEKLFF. CDR3 nucleotide sequence: TGCGCCAGCAGCCAAGAACCCCCGGGACAGTCTGGGGGTGAAAAACTGTTTTTT.

The chain couples TRBV6-1 to TRBJ2-1; 10 nucleotides line up with TRBD2. Trimming removed 5 bases from V and 6 bases from J; junction bases left unmatched: 7. This CDR3 spans 15 amino acids. The germline V gene has CDR1 MNHNS and CDR2 SASEGT. The CDR3 nucleotides are TGTGCCAGCAGTTTGGCTAGCGGGAGTAGCAATGAGCAGTTCTTC. Its translation is CASSLASGSSNEQFF.

The rearrangement uses TRBV5-1 and TRBJ1-2; perhaps TRBD1 as D (6 bases). V was trimmed by 0 bases and J by 0 bases, leaving 15 bases between them. In germline, CDR1 is SGHRS, CDR2 YFSETQ. The CDR3 runs 17 residues. CDR3 amino acids: CASSLDGGAHPNYGYTF. In nucleotides, the CDR3 is TGCGCCAGCAGCTTGGATGGGGGCGCGCATCCTAACTATGGCTACACCTTC.

The genes are TRBV30 and TRBJ1-2; TRBD1 might be the D (5 bases). The CDR3 contains 15 residues. V was shortened by 0 bases and J by 6 bases, with 17 bases between the two germline ends. CDR1 GTSNPN and CDR2 SVGIG come from the germline V gene (reference sequence). In DNA form, the CDR3 reads TGTGCCTGGAGTGTACCAGACAGTTTTACCGATGGCTACACCTTC. Amino acid sequence: CAWSVPDSFTDGYTF.

The rearrangement links TRBV27 to TRBJ1-5, with TRBD1 identical over 7 bases. The CDR3 is made up of 14 amino acids. Germline V CDR1 and CDR2: MNHEY, SMNVEV (reference sequence). The junction had 5 bases not matched to a gene; V was cut back by 5 bases and J by 4 bases. The DNA of the CDR3 is TGTGCCAGCAGTCTCGGGACAGTGAATCAGCCCCAGCATTTT. Its protein is CASSLGTVNQPQHF.

The chain links TRBV7-2 to TRBJ1-5, with TRBD1 as a possible D gene (6 bases). V was cut by 3 bases and J by 6 bases, with 12 bases left in between. Germline V gene lookup returns CDR1 SGHTA and CDR2 FQGNSA. The CDR3 is 14 residues long. CDR3 DNA: TGTGCCAGCAGCTTCCAGGGGCCCGGTCAGCCCCAGCATTTT. The encoded protein is CASSFQGPGQPQHF.

The CDR3 bases are TGTGCCAGCAGCTTAGATGCAGGTCTCTCGCCCCAGCATTTT. The encoded protein is CASSLDAGLSPQHF. The rearrangement links TRBV11-2 to TRBJ1-5; D not resolved. The CDR3 consists of 14 residues. CDR1 is SGHAT, CDR2 FQNNGV, per germline. Trimming removed 0 bases at V and 9 bases at J, with 12 bases between.

The gene calls are TRBV28 and TRBJ1-4; tentative D call: TRBD1 (6 bases). Trimming pared 3 bases from V and 5 bases from J, leaving 10 bases between. The CDR3 has 14 amino acids. Per germline, CDR1 MDHEN and CDR2 SYDVKM. CDR3 sequence: CASSFGGRNEKLFF. The CDR3 DNA reads as TGTGCCAGCAGTTTCGGGGGGCGAAATGAAAAACTGTTTTTT.

The chain links TRBV7-8 to TRBJ1-2; D perhaps matches TRBD1 (5 bases). The CDR3 is 16 residues long. The V end lost 5 bases, the J end lost 1 base, and 17 bases lay between the germline ends. Germline CDR1 SGHVS, CDR2 FQNEAQ. DNA for the CDR3: TGTGCCAGCAGCGGGGGGGGTCTGGGATATAACTATGGCTACACCTTC. This sequence encodes CASSGGGLGYNYGYTF.

The J gene is TRBJ2-7, the V gene TRBV5-1; 9 bases are a match to TRBD1. Looked up from germline, CDR1 is SGHRS and CDR2 is YFSETQ. V shed 0 bases, J shed 8 bases, and the junction held 3 bases outside the gene matches. The CDR3 runs 13 residues. The CDR3 nucleotides read TGCGCCAGCAGCTTGGGGACAGGGGTACAGCAGTACTTC. Amino acids: CASSLGTGVQQYF.

The gene calls are TRBV13 and TRBJ2-1; 10 positions agree with TRBD1. The CDR3 has 16 residues. Looked up from germline, CDR1 is PRHDT and CDR2 is FYEKMQ (reference sequence). J gave up 3 bases and V 2 bases, and 4 bases lay outside the gene matches. The CDR3 region has the DNA TGTGCCAGCAGCTTAACGAGGGACAGGGGCTACAATGAGCAGTTCTTC. It specifies CASSLTRDRGYNEQFF.

The chain links TRBV19 to TRBJ1-5; D remains unclear. Trimming took off 5 bases at V and 1 base at J, with 9 bases between the two ends. Per germline, CDR1 LNHDA and CDR2 SQIVND (reference sequence). CDR3 length: 14 residues. The CDR3 coding sequence is TGTGCCAGTAGTGTGACTACCAGCAATCAGCCCCAGCATTTT. It encodes CASSVTTSNQPQHF.

This clone came up once. This sequence joins TRBV10-1 and TRBJ1-4; a weak D match, TRBD1 (5 bases). The germline CDR1 and CDR2 sequences are WNHNN and SYGVQD (reference sequence). V was pared by 4 bases and J by 7 bases, with 16 bases between. The CDR3 length is 15 residues. The CDR3 DNA follows: TGCGCCAGCAGTGGGAGCAGGGATGGTAGTGAAAAACTGTTTTTT. It specifies CASSGSRDGSEKLFF.

The CDR3 bases are TGTGCCAGCAGCCGAAATGGGGCCGCCGGCACTGAAGCTTTCTTT. Protein: CASSRNGAAGTEAFF. The J gene is TRBJ1-1, the V gene TRBV7-3, with D possibly TRBD1 on 5 matching bases. This CDR3 comprises 15 residues. Trimming cost V 5 bases and J 4 bases, with 17 bases left between them. Germline loops: CDR1 SGHTA, CDR2 FQGTGA.

The chain combines TRBV29-1 with TRBJ1-2, with 10 bases fitting TRBD1. CDR1 SQVTM and CDR2 ANQGSEA come from the germline V gene. Unmatched junction bases numbered 7, after V lost 6 bases and J lost 3 bases. The CDR3 has 14 residues. The CDR3 reads CSVPAGTGDYGYTF. CDR3 in DNA: TGCAGCGTACCTGCCGGGACAGGGGACTATGGCTACACCTTC.

The chain carries TRBV4-1 and TRBJ1-1, with 7 bases that match TRBD1. Germline V CDR1 and CDR2: MGHRA, YSYEKL. The CDR3 has 16 amino acids. V was clipped by 1 base and J by 2 bases; unmatched bases: 7. CDR3 sequence (DNA): TGCGCCAGCAGCCAAGTTCTAGACAGGGCCAACACTGAAGCTTTCTTT. The encoded protein is CASSQVLDRANTEAFF.

The rearrangement links TRBV2 to TRBJ2-1; 7 bases agree with TRBD1. Germline-derived CDR1 and CDR2 are SNHLY and FYNNEI. V was clipped by 7 bases and J by 7 bases; unmatched bases: 7. The CDR3 is 13 amino acids. The CDR3, as DNA: TGTGCCAGCACCCGGACAGGTAGGAATGAGCAGTTCTTC. It is translated as CASTRTGRNEQFF. The variable domain in full, with the rest retrieved from reference TRBV2 and TRBJ2-1, is EPEVTQTPSHQVTQMGQEVILRCVPISNHLYFYWYRQILGQKVEFLVSFYNNEISEKSEIFDDQFSVERPDGSNFTLKIRSTKLEDSAMYFCASTRTGRNEQFFGPGTRLTVL.

This clone was detected a few times. The J gene is TRBJ1-2, the V gene TRBV6-6; TRBD1 is a possible D gene (5 bases). This CDR3 region has 13 residues. The germline V gene has CDR1 MNHNY and CDR2 SVGAGI (reference sequence). V lost 7 bases and J 8 bases, leaving 17 bases between the germline ends. The CDR3 region is CASTEIGGRGYTF. DNA for the CDR3: TGTGCCAGCACCGAAATCGGGGGACGCGGCTACACCTTC.

V is TRBV5-6 and J is TRBJ1-1; 10 bases map to TRBD1. After removal of 2 bases from V and 1 base from J, the junction contained 8 bases not matched to a gene. The CDR3 loop spans 17 amino acids. Germline V gives CDR1 SGHDT, CDR2 YYEEEE. In DNA, the CDR3 is TGTGCCAGCAGCTTAGGAGACAGGGGGCTCGGGAACACTGAAGCTTTCTTT. Its translation: CASSLGDRGLGNTEAFF.